This entry describes one T cell receptor beta chain. The target antigen is unknown. The CDR3 has 16 residues. Germline V gives CDR1 LNHDA, CDR2 SQIVND (reference sequence). The V gene lost 5 bases and the J gene lost 7 bases, with 21 bases spanning the gap. The protocol was immunoSEQ multiplex PCR, while the TCRdb copy is restricted to in-frame clones and leaves out a portion. The sample lists tens of thousands of clones, about three quarters occurring once. Specified time point: week 5, during vaccination. Vaccine doses each comprised 300 ug of mutant IDH1 20-mer peptide, with topical imiquimod. The donors' diagnosis was new WHO grade 3 or 4 astrocytoma that was IDH1-mutant and ATRX-lost. This sample was taken from a study of a mutant IDH1 vaccine in newly diagnosed glioma. Study as a whole: During weeks 1, 3, 5, 7, 11, 15, 19 and 23, patients received eight vaccinations. Earlier therapy was either radiotherapy, temozolomide, or both, and most got both.

Study-level points and caveats: There seemed to be no relation between pseudoprogression and changes in top peripheral T cell clonotypes.

The rearrangement links TRBV19 to TRBJ1-5, with D possibly being TRBD1 (5 bases). This TCR was recovered from a woman aged 40 to 50 with glioma. The source material was PBMCs, sampled from a glioma patient whose treatment included an IDH1 peptide vaccine. CDR3 DNA: TGTGCCAGTAGTGCACGGACCGGGACGACCACCCAGCCCCAGCATTTT. Protein product: CASSARTGTTTQPQHF.